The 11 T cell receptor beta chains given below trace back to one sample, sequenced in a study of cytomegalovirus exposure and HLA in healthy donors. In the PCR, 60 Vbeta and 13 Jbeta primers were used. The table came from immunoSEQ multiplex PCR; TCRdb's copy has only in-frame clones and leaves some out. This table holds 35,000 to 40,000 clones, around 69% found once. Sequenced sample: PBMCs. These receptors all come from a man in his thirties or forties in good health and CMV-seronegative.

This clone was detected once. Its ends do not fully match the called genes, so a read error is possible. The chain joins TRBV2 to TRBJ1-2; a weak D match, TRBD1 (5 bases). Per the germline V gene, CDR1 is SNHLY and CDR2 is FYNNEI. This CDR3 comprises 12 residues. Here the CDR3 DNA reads TGTGCCAGCAAGCGGGGGGAGCGTGGCTACCCCTTC. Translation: CASKRGERGYPF.

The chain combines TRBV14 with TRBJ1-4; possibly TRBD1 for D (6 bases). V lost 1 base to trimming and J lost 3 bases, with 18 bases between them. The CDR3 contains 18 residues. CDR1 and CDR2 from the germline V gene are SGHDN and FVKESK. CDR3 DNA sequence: TGTGCCAGCAGCCAAGCTTCAGGGGCCATGGGGGCTAATGAAAAACTGTTTTTT. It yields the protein CASSQASGAMGANEKLFF. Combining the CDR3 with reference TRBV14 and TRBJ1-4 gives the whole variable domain EAGVTQFPSHSVIEKGQTVTLRCDPISGHDNLYWYRRVMGKEIKFLLHFVKESKQDESGMPNNRFLAERTGGTYSTLKVQPAELEDSGVYFCASSQASGAMGANEKLFFGSGTQLSVL.

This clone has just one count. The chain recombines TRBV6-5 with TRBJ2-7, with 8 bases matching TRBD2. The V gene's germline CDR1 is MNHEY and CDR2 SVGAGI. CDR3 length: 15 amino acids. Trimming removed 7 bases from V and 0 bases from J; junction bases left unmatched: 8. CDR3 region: CASTPERGFSYEQYF. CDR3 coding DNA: TGTGCCAGCACCCCAGAGCGGGGGTTCTCCTACGAGCAGTACTTC.

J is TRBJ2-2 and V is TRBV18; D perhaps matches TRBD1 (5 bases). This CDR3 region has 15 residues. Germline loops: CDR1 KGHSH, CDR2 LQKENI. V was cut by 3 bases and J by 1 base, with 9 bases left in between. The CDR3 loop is CASSPNGQNTGELFF. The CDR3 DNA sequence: TGTGCCAGCTCACCCAACGGACAGAACACCGGGGAGCTGTTTTTT.

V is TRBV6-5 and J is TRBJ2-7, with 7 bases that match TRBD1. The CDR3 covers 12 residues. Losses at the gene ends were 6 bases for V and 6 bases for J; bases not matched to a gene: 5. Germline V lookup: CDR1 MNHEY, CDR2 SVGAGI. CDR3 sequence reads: CASSTHRGEQYF. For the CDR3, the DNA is TGTGCCAGCAGCACCCACAGGGGCGAGCAGTACTTC.

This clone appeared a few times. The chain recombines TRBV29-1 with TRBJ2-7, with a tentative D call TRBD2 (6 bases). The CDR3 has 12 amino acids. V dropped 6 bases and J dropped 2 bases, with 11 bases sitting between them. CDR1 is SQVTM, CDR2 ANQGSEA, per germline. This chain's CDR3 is CSVSGEAYEQYF. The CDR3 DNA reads TGCAGCGTATCTGGGGAGGCCTACGAGCAGTACTTC.

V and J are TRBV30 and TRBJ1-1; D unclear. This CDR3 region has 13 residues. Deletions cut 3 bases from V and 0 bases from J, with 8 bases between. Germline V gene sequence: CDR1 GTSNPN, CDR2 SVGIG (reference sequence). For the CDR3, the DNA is TGTGCCTGGAGACCAAACATGAACACTGAAGCTTTCTTT. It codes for CAWRPNMNTEAFF. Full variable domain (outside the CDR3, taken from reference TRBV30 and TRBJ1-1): SQTIHQWPATLVQPVGSPLSLECTVEGTSNPNLYWYRQAAGRGLQLLFYSVGIGQISSEVPQNLSASRPQDRQFILSSKKLLLSDSGFYLCAWRPNMNTEAFFGQGTRLTVV.

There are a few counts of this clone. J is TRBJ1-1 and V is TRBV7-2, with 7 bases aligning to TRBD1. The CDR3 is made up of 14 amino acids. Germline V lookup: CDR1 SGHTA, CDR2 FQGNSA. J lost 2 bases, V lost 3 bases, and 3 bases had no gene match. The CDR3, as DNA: TGTGCCAGCAGCTTTAGGGACAGAAACACTGAAGCTTTCTTT. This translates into CASSFRDRNTEAFF.

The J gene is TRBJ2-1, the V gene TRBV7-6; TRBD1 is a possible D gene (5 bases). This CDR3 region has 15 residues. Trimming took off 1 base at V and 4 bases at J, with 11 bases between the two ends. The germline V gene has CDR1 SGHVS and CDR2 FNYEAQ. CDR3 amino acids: CASSLGQGDYNEQFF. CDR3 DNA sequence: TGTGCCAGCAGCTTAGGTCAGGGCGATTACAATGAGCAGTTCTTC. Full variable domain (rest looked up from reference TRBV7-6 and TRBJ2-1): GAGVSQSPRYKVTKRGQDVALRCDPISGHVSLYWYRQALGQGPEFLTYFNYEAQQDKSGLPNDRFSAERPEGSISTLTIQRTEQRDSAMYRCASSLGQGDYNEQFFGPGTRLTVL.

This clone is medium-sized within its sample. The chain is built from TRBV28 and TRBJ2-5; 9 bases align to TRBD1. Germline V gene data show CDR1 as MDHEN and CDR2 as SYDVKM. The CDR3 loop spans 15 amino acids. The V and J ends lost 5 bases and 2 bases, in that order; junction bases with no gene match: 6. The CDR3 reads CASSLTGGGQETQYF. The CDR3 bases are TGTGCCAGCAGTCTCACAGGGGGCGGTCAAGAGACCCAGTACTTC.

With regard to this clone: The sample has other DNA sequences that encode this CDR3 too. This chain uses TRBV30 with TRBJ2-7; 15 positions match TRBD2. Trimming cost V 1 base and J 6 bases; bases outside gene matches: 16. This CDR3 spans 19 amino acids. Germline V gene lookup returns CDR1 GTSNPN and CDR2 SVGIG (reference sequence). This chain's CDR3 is CAWSALGLGLAGGRGEQYF. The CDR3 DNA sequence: TGTGCCTGGAGTGCGCTCGGCTTGGGACTAGCGGGAGGCCGAGGCGAGCAGTACTTC.